A selection of T cell receptor beta chains follows, all from one sample in a study of blood T cell repertoires in COVID-19. Assay used: immunoSEQ multiplex PCR; TCRdb lists only in-frame clones, some missing. The table has about 220,000 clones, approximately 80% seen once. Sequenced input: peripheral blood. These receptors were obtained from a man aged 25 to 40 with active or convalescent COVID-19. Each CDR3 is given with its conserved first and last residue. A D gene is named only where the DNA matches it firmly. Clone size is not always given. Where it is, it says once, few, many or a class for expanded clones.

j_call v_call clone_size d_call cdr3_nt cdr3_aa
TRBJ2-5 TRBV7-9 . . TGTGCCAGCAGCTTAGGGGCCACGCAAGAGACCCAGTACTTC CASSLGATQETQYF
TRBJ1-4 TRBV5-1 . . TGCGCCAGCAGCTTCTCGGGTTCCAATGAAAAACTGTTTTTT CASSFSGSNEKLFF
TRBJ2-7 TRBV6-6 . TRBD1 TGTGCCAGCAGCCTCATCGGGACAGCAGCCTACGAGCAGTACTTC CASSLIGTAAYEQYF
TRBJ1-2 TRBV7-9 . . TGTGCCAGCAGCTTACTGCGGTATAACTCTGGCTACACCTTC CASSLLRYNSGYTF
TRBJ1-1 TRBV30 . . TGTGCCTGCCCTCGCAGGAACACTGAAGCTTTCTTT CACPRRNTEAFF
TRBJ1-5 TRBV10-1 . TRBD1 TGCGCCAGCAGTGAGTCTCGCCCGGACAGGGCGAACACCTATAGCAATCAGCCCCAGCATTTT CASSESRPDRANTYSNQPQHF
TRBJ1-6 TRBV12-1 . . TGTGCCAGCAGCTACCCGGGACAGGGAGGTAATTCACCCCTCCACTTT CASSYPGQGGNSPLHF
TRBJ2-7 TRBV10-1 . TRBD1 TGCGCCAGCAGTGAGTCGGGGACAGGGCTTGGCGAGCAGTACTTC CASSESGTGLGEQYF
TRBJ2-3 TRBV4-3 . TRBD1 TGCGCCAGCAGCCAGGACAGGGCGAACACAGATACGCAGTATTTT CASSQDRANTDTQYF
TRBJ2-1 TRBV18 few . TGTGCCAGCTCCTCCCCTAGCGTCAATGAGCAGTTCTTC CASSSPSVNEQFF
TRBJ2-2 TRBV10-3 . TRBD1 TGTGCCATCAGGGGGACAGTTTCCGGGGAGCTGTTTTTT CAIRGTVSGELFF
TRBJ1-3 TRBV4-3 . . TGCGCCAGCAGCCAAGGGGAGCAGGGGCTGGAAAACACCATATATTTT CASSQGEQGLENTIYF
TRBJ1-5 TRBV27 . TRBD1 TGTGCCAGCAGTACCCTCGGGACAGGGGATAGCAATCAGCCCCAGCATTTT CASSTLGTGDSNQPQHF
TRBJ2-1 TRBV10-3 . TRBD2 TGTGCCTCTTTAGCGGGATCCCCCGTCGATGAGCAGTTCTTC CASLAGSPVDEQFF
TRBJ1-5 TRBV7-2 . TRBD1 TGTGCCAGCAGCTCGGGACAGGGGTCCTATCAGCCCCAGCATTTT CASSSGQGSYQPQHF
TRBJ1-6 TRBV7-2 once . TGTGCCAGCAGCTTATCCGGCTGGGCCTCTGGTTCACCCCTCCACTTT CASSLSGWASGSPLHF
TRBJ1-1 TRBV18 . . TGTGCCAGCTCTCCCGACAGAATGAACACTGAAGCTTTCTTT CASSPDRMNTEAFF
TRBJ1-1 TRBV27 . . TGTGCCAGCAGTTTAAGCAGCGGCAACACTGAAGCTTTCTTT CASSLSSGNTEAFF
TRBJ2-7 TRBV19 . TRBD2 TGTGCCAGTAGTATTCTCGCGGGGGGGGTCTTCGAGCAGTACTTC CASSILAGGVFEQYF
TRBJ2-7 TRBV5-1 . TRBD2 TGCGCCAGCAGCGTGACTAGCGGTTACGAGCAGTACTTC CASSVTSGYEQYF
TRBJ2-1 TRBV11-3 . . TGTGCCAGCAGCTTAAACAGGAACAATGAGCAGTTCTTC CASSLNRNNEQFF
TRBJ2-3 TRBV6-6 . . TGTGCCAGCAGTTACGGGGCGAGCACAGATACGCAGTATTTT CASSYGASTDTQYF
TRBJ1-2 TRBV7-2 . . TGTGCCAGCAGCTTAGATAGGCAGGGAATTTATGGCTACACCTTC CASSLDRQGIYGYTF
TRBJ2-7 TRBV6-5 . . TGTGCCAGCACCCCTTCCTACGAGCAGTACTTC CASTPSYEQYF
TRBJ2-1 TRBV5-1 . TRBD2 TGCGCCAGCAGCTTGGCCGTGACTAGCGGGAACTACAATGAGCAGTTCTTC CASSLAVTSGNYNEQFF
TRBJ1-6 TRBV30 . . TGTGCCTGGAGTGTCGGGGAGGGCGGTTCACCCCTCCACTTT CAWSVGEGGSPLHF
TRBJ1-5 TRBV19 . . TGTGCCAGTAGTCAACTATCGGGACAATACTATAGCAATCAGCCCCAGCATTTT CASSQLSGQYYSNQPQHF
TRBJ2-7 TRBV27 . . TGTGCCAGCAGTTCACGTAGCGGCTCCTACGAGCAGTACTTC CASSSRSGSYEQYF
TRBJ2-2 TRBV19 . . TGTGCCAGTACGGGGGTCTCCTGGATCGGGGAGCTGTTTTTT CASTGVSWIGELFF
TRBJ2-1 TRBV11-1 . TRBD2 TGTGCCAGCAGCTTAACGCGGGAGTTGGTGTTCTTC CASSLTRELVFF
TRBJ2-5 TRBV25-1 . . TGTGCCAGCCTTACCCGCTCGGGAGAGACCCAGTACTTC CASLTRSGETQYF
TRBJ2-2 TRBV30 . TRBD2 TGTGCCCGAACGGGGGGGCTCGTATCCGGGGAGCTGTTTTTT CARTGGLVSGELFF
TRBJ2-7 TRBV5-4 . . TGTGCCAGCAGCTTACAAGCCTACGAGCAGTACTTC CASSLQAYEQYF
TRBJ2-5 TRBV6-5 . . TGTGCCAGCAGTTACTCCGGGGCGGGGGAGACCCAGTACTTC CASSYSGAGETQYF
TRBJ1-5 TRBV7-2 . TRBD1 TGTGCCAGCAGCTTACGCCCCGGGACAGGCAATCAGCCCCAGCATTTT CASSLRPGTGNQPQHF